This TCR beta chain is from a study of vaccination effects on CD4 cells after COVID-19. Overall study context: In the ViraFEST assay, antigen-specific CD4+ clonotypes were identified by expansion after peptide-pool stimulation. Vaccine administered to participants consisted of two doses of either BNT162b2 or mRNA-1273.

This clone appeared a few times. Its antigen is currently unknown. CD4+ T cell isolation took place after 10 days of culture. Vaccinees lacked prior SARS-CoV-2 infection and tested negative for nucleocapsid antibodies. Sequencing used immunoSEQ multiplex PCR; TCRdb keeps in-frame clones, though not all of them. The sample carries roughly 36,000 clones, under 85% recorded once. The V end lost 0 bases, the J end lost 2 bases, and 8 bases lay between the germline ends. The CDR3 has 14 amino acids. Germline V lookup: CDR1 SEHNR, CDR2 FQNEAQ (reference sequence). The rearrangement uses TRBV7-9 and TRBJ2-7; TRBD1 might be the D (5 bases). This TCR derives from a human donor who received a COVID-19 vaccine. The starting material was CD4+ T cells from PBMCs cultured without peptide, obtained before COVID-19 vaccination. In DNA form, the CDR3 reads TGTGCCAGCAGCTTAGCGCAGGGAACCTACGAGCAGTACTTC. It specifies CASSLAQGTYEQYF. The full variable domain, completed using reference TRBV7-9 and TRBJ2-7, is DTGVSQNPRHKITKRGQNVTFRCDPISEHNRLYWYRQTLGQGPEFLTYFQNEAQLEKSRLLSDRFSAERPKGSFSTLEIQRTEQGDSAMYLCASSLAQGTYEQYFGPGTRLTVT.